Presented here are 7 T cell receptor beta chains from one specimen sequenced in a study of cytomegalovirus exposure and HLA in healthy donors. The data were produced by immunoSEQ multiplex PCR, yet TCRdb's version contains in-frame clones alone and is incomplete. The table has a few hundred thousand clones, about 90% seen once. Input material: PBMCs. All receptors come from a young man in good health and CMV-seropositive.

This rearrangement joins TRBV28 to TRBJ1-2; no definite D call. V was pared by 11 bases and J by 2 bases, with 12 bases between. The length of the CDR3 is 12 residues. CDR1 and CDR2 from the germline V gene are MDHEN and SYDVKM. The CDR3 sequence is CAYGSANYGYTF. CDR3 DNA: TGTGCCTACGGCAGTGCAAACTATGGCTACACCTTC.

The V and J genes are TRBV5-4 and TRBJ2-7, with 11 bases that match TRBD1. The CDR3 is 14 residues long. Germline CDR1 SGHNT, CDR2 YYREEE (reference sequence). After removal of 0 bases from V and 7 bases from J, the junction contained 3 bases not matched to a gene. CDR3 DNA: TGTGCCAGCAGCTTGGGGGGACAGGGGGTTGAGCAGTACTTC. Translating gives CASSLGGQGVEQYF.

The chain is built from TRBV30 and TRBJ2-5, with D tentatively TRBD1 or TRBD2 (5 bases each). The CDR3 extends over 12 amino acids. Trimming shortened V by 5 bases and J by 7 bases, and 14 bases separated the two germline ends. Germline values: CDR1 GTSNPN, CDR2 SVGIG (reference sequence). The CDR3 protein is CAWATGAGTQYF. The CDR3 DNA follows: TGTGCCTGGGCCACCGGGGCCGGGACCCAGTACTTC.

V and J are TRBV7-2 and TRBJ2-2; D is possibly TRBD1 (5 bases). The CDR3 consists of 13 residues. The germline V and J ends were trimmed by 5 bases and 6 bases, with 10 bases remaining between them. The germline CDR1 and CDR2 sequences are SGHTA and FQGNSA. CDR3 DNA sequence: TGTGCCAGCAGCCGACCAGGGCCCGGGGAGCTGTTTTTT. Its protein product is CASSRPGPGELFF.

The chain uses TRBV9 and TRBJ2-7, with TRBD2 matching 7 bases. The CDR3 length is 16 residues. Germline V gene sequence: CDR1 SGDLS, CDR2 YYNGEE. The trim removed 4 bases at V and 7 bases at J, leaving 17 bases unmatched. CDR3 DNA sequence: TGTGCCAGCAGCCAGCTGAGTGGCGGGAGTCTGGGGGAGCAGTACTTC. It is translated as CASSQLSGGSLGEQYF.

This sequence joins TRBV29-1 and TRBJ2-4, with D possibly matching TRBD1 (5 bases). Per the germline V gene, CDR1 is SQVTM and CDR2 is ANQGSEA. Trimming stripped 7 bases from V and 3 bases from J, with 16 bases between. The CDR3 consists of 14 residues. Written as DNA, the CDR3 is TGCAGCGCTAAACCCCAGGGTGGCAAAAACATTCAGTACTTC. Translation gives CSAKPQGGKNIQYF.

The chain recombines TRBV5-1 with TRBJ2-1; no clear D gene. Trimming shortened V by 7 bases and J by 4 bases, and 9 bases separated the two germline ends. Germline values: CDR1 SGHRS, CDR2 YFSETQ. The CDR3 is made up of 12 amino acids. CDR3 nucleotide sequence: TGCGCCAGCCGGCGGACGTACAATGAGCAGTTCTTC. Translated: CASRRTYNEQFF.